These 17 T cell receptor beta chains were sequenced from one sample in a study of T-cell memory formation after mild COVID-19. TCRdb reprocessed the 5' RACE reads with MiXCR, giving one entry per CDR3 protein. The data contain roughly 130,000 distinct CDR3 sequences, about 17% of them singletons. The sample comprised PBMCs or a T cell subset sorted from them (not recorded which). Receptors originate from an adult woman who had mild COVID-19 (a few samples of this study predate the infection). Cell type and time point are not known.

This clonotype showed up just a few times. The chain's CDR3 is CASSPIPGQFYEQYF. CDR3 in DNA: TGTGCCAGCAGCCCGATACCGGGACAGTTCTACGAGCAGTACTTC. The chain has TRBV7-6 and TRBJ2-7; 7 nucleotides agree with TRBD1. Trimming cost V 5 bases and J 3 bases; bases outside gene matches: 10. Looked up from germline, CDR1 is SGHVS and CDR2 is FNYEAQ. CDR3 length: 15 residues. The full variable domain, completed using reference TRBV7-6 and TRBJ2-7, is GAGVSQSPRYKVTKRGQDVALRCDPISGHVSLYWYRQALGQGPEFLTYFNYEAQQDKSGLPNDRFSAERPEGSISTLTIQRTEQRDSAMYRCASSPIPGQFYEQYFGPGTRLTVT.

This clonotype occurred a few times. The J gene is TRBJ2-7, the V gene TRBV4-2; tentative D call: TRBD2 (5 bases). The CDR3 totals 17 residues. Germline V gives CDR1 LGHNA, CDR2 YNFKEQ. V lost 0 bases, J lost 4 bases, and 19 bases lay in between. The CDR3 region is CASSQESIRLGEYEQYF. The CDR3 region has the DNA TGTGCCAGCAGCCAAGAATCTATCAGACTCGGGGAATACGAGCAGTACTTC.

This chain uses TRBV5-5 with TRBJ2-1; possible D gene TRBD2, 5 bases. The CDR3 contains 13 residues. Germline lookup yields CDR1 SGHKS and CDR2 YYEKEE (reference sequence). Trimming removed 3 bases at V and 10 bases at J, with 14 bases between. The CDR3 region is CASSSRTFPEQFF. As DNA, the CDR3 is TGTGCCAGCAGCTCCCGGACTTTTCCCGAGCAGTTCTTC.

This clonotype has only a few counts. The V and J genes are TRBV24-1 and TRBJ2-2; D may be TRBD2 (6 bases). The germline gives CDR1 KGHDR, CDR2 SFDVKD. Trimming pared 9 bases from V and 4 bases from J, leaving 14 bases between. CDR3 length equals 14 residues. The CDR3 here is CATGDKEGTGELFF. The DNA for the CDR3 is TGTGCCACCGGGGATAAGGAGGGCACCGGGGAGCTGTTTTTT.

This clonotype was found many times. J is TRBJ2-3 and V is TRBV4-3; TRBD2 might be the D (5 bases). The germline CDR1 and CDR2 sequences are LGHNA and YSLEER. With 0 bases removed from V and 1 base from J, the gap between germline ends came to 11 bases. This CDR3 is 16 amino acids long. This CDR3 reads CASSQEPGLGTDTQYF. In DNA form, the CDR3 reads TGCGCCAGCAGCCAAGAGCCGGGATTGGGCACAGATACGCAGTATTTT.

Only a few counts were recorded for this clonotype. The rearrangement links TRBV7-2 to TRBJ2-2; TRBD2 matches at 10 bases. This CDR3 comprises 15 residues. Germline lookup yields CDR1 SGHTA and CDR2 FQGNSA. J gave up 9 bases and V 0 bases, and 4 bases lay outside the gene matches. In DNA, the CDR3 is TGTGCCAGCAGCTTAGCTCAGGGACTAGCGAGGGAGCTGTTTTTT. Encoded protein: CASSLAQGLARELFF.

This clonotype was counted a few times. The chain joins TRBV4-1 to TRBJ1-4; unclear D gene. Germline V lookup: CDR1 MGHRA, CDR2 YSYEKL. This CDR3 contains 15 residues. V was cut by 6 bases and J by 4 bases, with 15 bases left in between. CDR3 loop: CASSGSTAGNEKLFF. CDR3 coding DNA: TGCGCCAGCAGTGGTTCAACAGCCGGTAATGAAAAACTGTTTTTT.

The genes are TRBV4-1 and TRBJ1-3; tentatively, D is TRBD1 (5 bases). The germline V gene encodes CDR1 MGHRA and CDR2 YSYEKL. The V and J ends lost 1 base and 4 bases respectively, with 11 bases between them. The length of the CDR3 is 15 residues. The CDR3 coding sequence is TGCGCCAGCAGCCAAGTCGGCGCAGGGGGAAACACCATATATTTT. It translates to CASSQVGAGGNTIYF.

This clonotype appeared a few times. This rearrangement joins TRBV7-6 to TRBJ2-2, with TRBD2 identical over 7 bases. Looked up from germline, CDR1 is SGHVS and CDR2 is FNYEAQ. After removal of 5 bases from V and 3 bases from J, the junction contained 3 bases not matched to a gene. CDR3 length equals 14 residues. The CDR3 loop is CASSVGLHTGELFF. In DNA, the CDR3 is TGTGCCAGCAGCGTGGGACTACACACCGGGGAGCTGTTTTTT.

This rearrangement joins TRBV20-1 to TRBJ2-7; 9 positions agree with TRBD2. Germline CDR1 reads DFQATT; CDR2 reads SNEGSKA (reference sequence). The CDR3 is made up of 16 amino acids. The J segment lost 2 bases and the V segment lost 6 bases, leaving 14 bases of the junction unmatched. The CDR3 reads CSAPGLAAAHPYEQYF. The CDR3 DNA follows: TGCAGTGCCCCGGGACTAGCTGCAGCCCATCCCTACGAGCAGTACTTC.

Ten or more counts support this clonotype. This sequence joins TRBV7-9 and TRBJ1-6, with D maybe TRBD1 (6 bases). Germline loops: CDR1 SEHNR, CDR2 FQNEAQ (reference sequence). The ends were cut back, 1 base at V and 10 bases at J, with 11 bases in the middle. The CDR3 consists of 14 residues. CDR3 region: CASSLVGGASPLHF. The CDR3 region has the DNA TGTGCCAGCAGCTTAGTTGGGGGGGCATCACCCCTCCACTTT. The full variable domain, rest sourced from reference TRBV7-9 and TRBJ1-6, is DTGVSQNPRHKITKRGQNVTFRCDPISEHNRLYWYRQTLGQGPEFLTYFQNEAQLEKSRLLSDRFSAERPKGSFSTLEIQRTEQGDSAMYLCASSLVGGASPLHFGNGTRLTVT.

The CDR3 nucleotides read TGTGCCAGCAGCATACGGGACAGGGTGTTCACCTATGGCTACACCTTC. The encoded protein is CASSIRDRVFTYGYTF. The chain uses TRBV5-6 and TRBJ1-2; 9 nucleotides line up with TRBD1. Germline V lookup: CDR1 SGHDT, CDR2 YYEEEE. The CDR3 extends over 16 amino acids. V lost 4 bases and J lost 4; bases outside the gene matches: 11.

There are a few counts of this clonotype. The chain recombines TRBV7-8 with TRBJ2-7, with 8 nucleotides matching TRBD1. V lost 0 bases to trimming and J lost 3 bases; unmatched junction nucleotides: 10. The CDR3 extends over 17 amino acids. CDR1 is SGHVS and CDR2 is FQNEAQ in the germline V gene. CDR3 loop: CASSLAGQGVIFYEQYF. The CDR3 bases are TGTGCCAGCAGCTTAGCCGGACAGGGAGTAATATTCTACGAGCAGTACTTC.

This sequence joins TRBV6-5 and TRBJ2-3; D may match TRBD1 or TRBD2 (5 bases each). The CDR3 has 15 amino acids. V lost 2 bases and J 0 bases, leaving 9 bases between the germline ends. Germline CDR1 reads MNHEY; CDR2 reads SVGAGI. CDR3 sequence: CASSYGGRSTDTQYF. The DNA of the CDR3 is TGTGCCAGCAGTTACGGGGGAAGGAGCACAGATACGCAGTATTTT.

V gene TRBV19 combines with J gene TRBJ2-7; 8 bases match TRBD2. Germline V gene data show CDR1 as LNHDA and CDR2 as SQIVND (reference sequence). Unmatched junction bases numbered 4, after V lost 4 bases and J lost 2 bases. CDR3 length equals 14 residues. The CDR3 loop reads CASSKGLGTYEQYF. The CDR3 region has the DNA TGTGCCAGTAGTAAGGGACTAGGCACCTACGAGCAGTACTTC.

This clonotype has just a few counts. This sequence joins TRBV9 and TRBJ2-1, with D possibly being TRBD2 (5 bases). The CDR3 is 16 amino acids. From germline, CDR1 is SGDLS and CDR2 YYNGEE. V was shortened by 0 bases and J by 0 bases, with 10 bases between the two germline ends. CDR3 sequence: CASSVDPGSSYNEQFF. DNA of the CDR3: TGTGCCAGCAGCGTAGACCCGGGGAGCTCCTACAATGAGCAGTTCTTC.

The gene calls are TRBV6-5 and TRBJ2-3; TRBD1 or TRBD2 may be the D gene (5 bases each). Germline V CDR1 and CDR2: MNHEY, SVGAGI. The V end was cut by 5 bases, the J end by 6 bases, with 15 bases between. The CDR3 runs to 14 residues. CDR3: CASSHPGREDTQYF. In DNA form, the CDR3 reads TGTGCCAGCAGTCACCCGGGACGTGAGGATACGCAGTATTTT.